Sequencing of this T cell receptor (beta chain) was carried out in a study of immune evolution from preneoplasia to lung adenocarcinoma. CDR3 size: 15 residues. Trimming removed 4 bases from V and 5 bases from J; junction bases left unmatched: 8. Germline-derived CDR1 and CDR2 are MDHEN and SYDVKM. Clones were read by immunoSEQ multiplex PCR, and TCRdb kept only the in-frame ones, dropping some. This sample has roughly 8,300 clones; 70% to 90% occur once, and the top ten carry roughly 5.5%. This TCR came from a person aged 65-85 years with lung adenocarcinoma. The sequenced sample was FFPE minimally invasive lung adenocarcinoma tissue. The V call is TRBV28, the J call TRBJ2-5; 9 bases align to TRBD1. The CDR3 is CASSSRQGVRETQYF. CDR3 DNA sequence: TGTGCCAGCAGTTCTCGACAGGGGGTGAGGGAGACCCAGTACTTC. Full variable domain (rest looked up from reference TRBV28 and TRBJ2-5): DVKVTQSSRYLVKRTGEKVFLECVQDMDHENMFWYRQDPGLGLRLIYFSYDVKMKEKGDIPEGYSVSREKKERFSLILESASTNQTSMYLCASSSRQGVRETQYFGPGTRLLVL.